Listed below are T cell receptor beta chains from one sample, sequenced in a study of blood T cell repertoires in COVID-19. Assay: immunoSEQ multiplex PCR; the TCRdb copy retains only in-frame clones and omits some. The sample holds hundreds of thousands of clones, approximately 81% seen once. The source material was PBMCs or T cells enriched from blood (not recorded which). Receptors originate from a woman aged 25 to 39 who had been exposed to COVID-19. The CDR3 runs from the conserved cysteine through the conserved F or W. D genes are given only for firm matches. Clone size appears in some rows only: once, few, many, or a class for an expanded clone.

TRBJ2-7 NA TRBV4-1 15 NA TGCGCCAGCAGCCCGAGGGAGGTTAGGGACGACGAGCAGTACTTC CASSPREVRDDEQYF
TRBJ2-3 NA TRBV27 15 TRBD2 TGTGCCAGCCGCGGACTAGCGGGGGGCCAAGATACGCAGTATTTT CASRGLAGGQDTQYF
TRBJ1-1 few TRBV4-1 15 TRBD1 TGCGCCAGCAGCCAAATAGGGACAGGGAACACTGAAGCTTTCTTT CASSQIGTGNTEAFF
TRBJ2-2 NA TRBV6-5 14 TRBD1 TGTGCCAGCAGACGACAGGGGGACACCGGGGAGCTGTTTTTT CASRRQGDTGELFF
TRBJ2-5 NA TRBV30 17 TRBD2 TGTGCCTGGAGCGGGAGGGTTGGCAGGGGCTGGGGGAAGACCCAGTACTTC CAWSGRVGRGWGKTQYF
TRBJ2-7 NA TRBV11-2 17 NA TGTGCCAGCAGCTCATCCCTTCGGGGGAGAGGCTACGTGGCGCAGTACTTC CASSSSLRGRGYVAQYF
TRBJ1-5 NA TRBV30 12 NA TGTGCCTGGAGCGGGGGGATGCAGCCCCAGCATTTT CAWSGGMQPQHF
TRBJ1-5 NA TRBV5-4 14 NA TGTGCCAGCAGCTTGGGTGGCCTCAATCAGCCCCAGCATTTT CASSLGGLNQPQHF
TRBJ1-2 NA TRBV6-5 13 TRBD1 TGTGCCAGCAGTCCGGGACAGGGAAACGTCTACACCTTC CASSPGQGNVYTF
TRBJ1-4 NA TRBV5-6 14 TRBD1 TGTGCCAGCAGCTTCGGGACAGAAGGCGAAAAACTGTTTTTT CASSFGTEGEKLFF
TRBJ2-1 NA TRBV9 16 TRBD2 TGTGCCAGCAGCGTAGAAACGGGGGGACCCTACAATGAGCAGTTCTTC CASSVETGGPYNEQFF
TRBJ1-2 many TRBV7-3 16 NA TGTGCCAGCAGCTTAAGCGGGGCGGGGAGGGACTATGGCTACACCTTC CASSLSGAGRDYGYTF
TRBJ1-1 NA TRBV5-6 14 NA TGTGCCAGCAGCTTGGCTCTTGTCGACACTGAAGCTTTCTTT CASSLALVDTEAFF
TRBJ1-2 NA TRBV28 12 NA TGTGCCAGCAGCCTATCTAACTATGGCTACACCTTC CASSLSNYGYTF
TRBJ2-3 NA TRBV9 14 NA TGTGCCAGCAAAAGACAGCTTAGCACAGATACGCAGTATTTT CASKRQLSTDTQYF
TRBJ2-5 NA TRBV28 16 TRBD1 TGTGCCAGCAGTTCGTTTCGCCGGGACAGGGGTCAGACCCAGTACTTC CASSSFRRDRGQTQYF
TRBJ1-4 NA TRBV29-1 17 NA TGCAGCGTTGAAGAGCGCCTTTTGGGGGCGGTTGATGAAAAACTGTTTTTT CSVEERLLGAVDEKLFF
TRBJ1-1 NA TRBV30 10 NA TGTGCCTGTAGGAACACTGAAGCTTTCTTT CACRNTEAFF
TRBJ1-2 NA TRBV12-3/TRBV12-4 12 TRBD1 TGTGCCAGCAGAGAACAGGGGGGCGGCTACACCTTC CASREQGGGYTF
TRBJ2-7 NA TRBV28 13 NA TGTGCCAGCAGTTCTCAAGGTGAGGACGAGCAGTACTTC CASSSQGEDEQYF
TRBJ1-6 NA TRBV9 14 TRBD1 TGTGCCAGCAGCGTGGGCAGGGGGAATTCACCCCTCCACTTT CASSVGRGNSPLHF
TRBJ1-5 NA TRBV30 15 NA TGTGCCTGGAGTTCCGACGGCGGGAGCAATCAGCCCCAGCATTTT CAWSSDGGSNQPQHF
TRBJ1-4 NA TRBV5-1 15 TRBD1 TGCGCCAGCAGCTGGACAGGGACTCGGAATGAAAAACTGTTTTTT CASSWTGTRNEKLFF
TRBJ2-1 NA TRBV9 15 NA TGTGCCAGCAGCGTAGAGGGAGAGAGCTACAATGAGCAGTTCTTC CASSVEGESYNEQFF
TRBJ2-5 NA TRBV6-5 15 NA TGTGCCAGCTCCGGCGGTGTGGGAGTACGGGAGACCCAGTACTTC CASSGGVGVRETQYF
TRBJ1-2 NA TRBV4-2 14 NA TGTGCCAGCAGCCAAGACGGGGGTTCGATGGGCTACACCTTC CASSQDGGSMGYTF
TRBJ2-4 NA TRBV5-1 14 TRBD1 TGCGCCAGCAGCAGGGGACAGGGTAGAGACATTCAGTACTTC CASSRGQGRDIQYF
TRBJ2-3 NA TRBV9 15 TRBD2 TGTGCCAGCAGCCCCATAGCGGGGAGGACAGATACGCAGTATTTT CASSPIAGRTDTQYF
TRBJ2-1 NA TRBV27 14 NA TGTGCCAGCAGTTTGGCTGGCAGATACAATGAGCAGTTCTTC CASSLAGRYNEQFF
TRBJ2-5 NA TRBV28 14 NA TGTGCCAGCAGCCTAGATGCCTCTCAAGAGACCCAGTACTTC CASSLDASQETQYF
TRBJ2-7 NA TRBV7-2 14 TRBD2 TGTGCCAGCAGCTTACTAGCGGGGGATTACGAGCAGTACTTC CASSLLAGDYEQYF
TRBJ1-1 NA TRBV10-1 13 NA TGCGCCAGCAGTGCTTCAGGGACTACTGAAGCTTTCTTT CASSASGTTEAFF
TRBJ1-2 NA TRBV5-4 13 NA TGTGCCAGCAGCTTACAGGGTACCTATGGCTACACCTTC CASSLQGTYGYTF
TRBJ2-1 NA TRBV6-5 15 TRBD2 TGTGCCAGCAGTCCCCTAGCGGGAACCTACAATGAGCAGTTCTTC CASSPLAGTYNEQFF
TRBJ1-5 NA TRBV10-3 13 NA TGTGCCATCAGAGGACAGCTCGATCAGCCCCAGCATTTT CAIRGQLDQPQHF
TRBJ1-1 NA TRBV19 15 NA TGTGCCAGTAGGGAAACAGGGTGGATGAACACTGAAGCTTTCTTT CASRETGWMNTEAFF
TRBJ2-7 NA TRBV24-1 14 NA TGTGCCACCAGTGATGGAGGCAGCAACTACGAGCAGTACTTC CATSDGGSNYEQYF